This T cell receptor (beta chain) was retrieved from a study of control samples from healthy donors and cancer patients. This clone was picked up one time. Data came from immunoSEQ multiplex PCR; TCRdb stores just in-frame clones and leaves some out. Of 78,000 or so clones listed, over 75% are singletons. The trim removed 4 bases at V and 5 bases at J, leaving 6 bases unmatched. CDR3 size: 13 residues. Per germline, CDR1 GTSNPN and CDR2 SVGIG (reference sequence). The clonotype originates from a woman aged 45-65 years in good health. The rearrangement links TRBV30 to TRBJ2-7, with TRBD1 identical over 9 bases. Sequencing was performed on blood. DNA for the CDR3: TGTGCCTGGAACAGGGGGCGGGCGGACGAGCAGTACTTC. As protein: CAWNRGRADEQYF.